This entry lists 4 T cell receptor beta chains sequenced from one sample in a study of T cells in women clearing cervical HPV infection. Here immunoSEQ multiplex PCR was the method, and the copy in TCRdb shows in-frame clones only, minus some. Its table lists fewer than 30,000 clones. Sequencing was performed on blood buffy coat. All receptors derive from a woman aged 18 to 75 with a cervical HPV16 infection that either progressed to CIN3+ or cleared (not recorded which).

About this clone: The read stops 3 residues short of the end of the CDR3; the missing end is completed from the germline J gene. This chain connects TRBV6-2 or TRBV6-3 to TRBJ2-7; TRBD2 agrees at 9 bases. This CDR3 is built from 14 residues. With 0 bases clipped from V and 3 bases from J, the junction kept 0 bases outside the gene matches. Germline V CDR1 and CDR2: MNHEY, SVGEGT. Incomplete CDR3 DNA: TGTGCCAGCAGTTACTCGACTAGCGGCTACGAG. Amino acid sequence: CASSYSTSGYE. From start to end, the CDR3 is CASSYSTSGYEQYF.

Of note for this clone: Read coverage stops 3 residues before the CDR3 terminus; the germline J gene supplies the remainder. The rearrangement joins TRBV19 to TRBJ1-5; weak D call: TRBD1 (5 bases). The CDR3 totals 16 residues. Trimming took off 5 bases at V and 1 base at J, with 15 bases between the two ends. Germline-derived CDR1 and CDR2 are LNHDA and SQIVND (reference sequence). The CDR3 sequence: CASSGLGHQSNQPQHF. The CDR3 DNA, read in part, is TGTGCCAGTAGTGGGTTAGGACATCAGAGCAATCAGCCC.

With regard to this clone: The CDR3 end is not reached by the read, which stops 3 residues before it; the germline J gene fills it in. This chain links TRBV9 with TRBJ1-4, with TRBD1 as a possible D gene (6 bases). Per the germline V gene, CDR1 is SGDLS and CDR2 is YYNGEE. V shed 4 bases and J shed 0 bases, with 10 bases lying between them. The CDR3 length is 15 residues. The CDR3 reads CASSRRTATNEKLFF. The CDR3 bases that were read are TGTGCCAGCAGCCGCCGGACAGCAACTAATGAAAAA.

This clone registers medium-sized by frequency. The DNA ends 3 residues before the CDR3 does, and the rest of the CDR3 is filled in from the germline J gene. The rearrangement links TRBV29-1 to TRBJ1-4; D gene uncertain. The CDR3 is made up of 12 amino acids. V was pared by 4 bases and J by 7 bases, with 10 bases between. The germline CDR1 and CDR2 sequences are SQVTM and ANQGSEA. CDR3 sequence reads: CSVAQESEKLFF. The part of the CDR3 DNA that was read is TGCAGCGTTGCCCAGGAGAGTGAAAAA.